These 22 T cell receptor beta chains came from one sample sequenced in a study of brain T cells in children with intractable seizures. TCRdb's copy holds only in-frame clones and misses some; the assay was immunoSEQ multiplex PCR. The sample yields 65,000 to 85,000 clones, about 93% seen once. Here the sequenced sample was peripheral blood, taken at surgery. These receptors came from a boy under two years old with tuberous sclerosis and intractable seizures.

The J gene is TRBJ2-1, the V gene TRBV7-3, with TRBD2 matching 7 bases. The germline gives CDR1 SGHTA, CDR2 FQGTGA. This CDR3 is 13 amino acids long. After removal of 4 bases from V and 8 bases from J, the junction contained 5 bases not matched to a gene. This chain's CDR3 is CASSWTRGDEQFF. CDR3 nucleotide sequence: TGTGCCAGCAGCTGGACCCGGGGGGATGAGCAGTTCTTC.

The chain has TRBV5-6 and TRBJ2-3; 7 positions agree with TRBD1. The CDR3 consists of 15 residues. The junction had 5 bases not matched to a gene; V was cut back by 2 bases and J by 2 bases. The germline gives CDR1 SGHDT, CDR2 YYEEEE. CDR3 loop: CASSFWDRVTDTQYF. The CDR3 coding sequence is TGTGCCAGCAGCTTTTGGGACAGAGTCACAGATACGCAGTATTTT.

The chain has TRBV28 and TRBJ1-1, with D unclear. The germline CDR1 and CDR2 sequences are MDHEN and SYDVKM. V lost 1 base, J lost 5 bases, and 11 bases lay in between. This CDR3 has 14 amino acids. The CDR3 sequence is CASSLYGWRTEAFF. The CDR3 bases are TGTGCCAGCAGTTTATACGGATGGCGAACTGAAGCTTTCTTT. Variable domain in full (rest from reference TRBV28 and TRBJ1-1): DVKVTQSSRYLVKRTGEKVFLECVQDMDHENMFWYRQDPGLGLRLIYFSYDVKMKEKGDIPEGYSVSREKKERFSLILESASTNQTSMYLCASSLYGWRTEAFFGQGTRLTVV.

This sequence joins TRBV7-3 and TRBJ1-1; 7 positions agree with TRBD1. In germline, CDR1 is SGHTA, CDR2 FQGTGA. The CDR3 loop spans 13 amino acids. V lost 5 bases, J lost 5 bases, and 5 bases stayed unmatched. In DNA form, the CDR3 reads TGTGCCAGCAGCCCCAGGGGGAGTACTGAAGCTTTCTTT. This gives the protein CASSPRGSTEAFF.

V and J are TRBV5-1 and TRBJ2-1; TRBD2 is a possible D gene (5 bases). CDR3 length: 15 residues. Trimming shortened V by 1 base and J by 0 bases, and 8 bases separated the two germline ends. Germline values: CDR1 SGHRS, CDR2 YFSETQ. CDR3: CASSLSGSSYNEQFF. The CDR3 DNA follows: TGCGCCAGCAGCTTGAGCGGTAGCTCCTACAATGAGCAGTTCTTC.

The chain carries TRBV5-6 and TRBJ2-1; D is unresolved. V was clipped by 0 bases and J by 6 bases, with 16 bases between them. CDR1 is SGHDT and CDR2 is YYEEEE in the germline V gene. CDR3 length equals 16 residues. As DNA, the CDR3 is TGTGCCAGCAGCTTGGCAGATTTGGTGCCTTTCAATGAGCAGTTCTTC. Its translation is CASSLADLVPFNEQFF.

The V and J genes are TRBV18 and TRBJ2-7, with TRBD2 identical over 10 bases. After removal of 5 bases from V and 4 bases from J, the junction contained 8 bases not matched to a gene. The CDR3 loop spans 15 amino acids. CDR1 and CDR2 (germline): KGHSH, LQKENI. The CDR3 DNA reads TGTGCCAGCTCATCGACTAGCGGGTTTTCTTACGAGCAGTACTTC. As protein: CASSSTSGFSYEQYF.

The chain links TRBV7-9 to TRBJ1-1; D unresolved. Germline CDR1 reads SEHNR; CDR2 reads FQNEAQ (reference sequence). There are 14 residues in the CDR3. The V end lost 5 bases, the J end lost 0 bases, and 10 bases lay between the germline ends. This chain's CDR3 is CASSQARMNTEAFF. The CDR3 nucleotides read TGTGCCAGCAGCCAAGCACGGATGAACACTGAAGCTTTCTTT.

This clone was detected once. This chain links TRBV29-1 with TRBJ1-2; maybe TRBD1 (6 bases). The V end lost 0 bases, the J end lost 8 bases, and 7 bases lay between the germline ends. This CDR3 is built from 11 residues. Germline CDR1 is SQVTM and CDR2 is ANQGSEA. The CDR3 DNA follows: TGCAGCGTTGAAGAAGGGGGAGGCTACACCTTC. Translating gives CSVEEGGGYTF.

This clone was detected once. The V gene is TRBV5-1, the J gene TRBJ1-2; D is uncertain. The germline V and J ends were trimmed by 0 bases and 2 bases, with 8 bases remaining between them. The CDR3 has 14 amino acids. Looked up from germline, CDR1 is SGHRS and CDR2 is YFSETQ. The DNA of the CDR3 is TGCGCCAGCAGCTTGGGGTTGGGAAACTATGGCTACACCTTC. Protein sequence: CASSLGLGNYGYTF.

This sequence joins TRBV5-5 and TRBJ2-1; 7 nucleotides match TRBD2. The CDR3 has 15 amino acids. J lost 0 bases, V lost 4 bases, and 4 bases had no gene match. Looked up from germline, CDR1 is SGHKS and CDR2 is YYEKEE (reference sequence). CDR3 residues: CASSQTSFSYNEQFF. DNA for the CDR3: TGTGCCAGCAGCCAGACTAGCTTCTCCTACAATGAGCAGTTCTTC.

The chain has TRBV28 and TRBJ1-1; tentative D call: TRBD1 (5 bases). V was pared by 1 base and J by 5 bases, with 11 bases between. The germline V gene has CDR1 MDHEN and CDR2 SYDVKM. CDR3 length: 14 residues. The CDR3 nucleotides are TGTGCCAGCAGTTTATATGGAGGGGAGACTGAAGCTTTCTTT. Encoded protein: CASSLYGGETEAFF.

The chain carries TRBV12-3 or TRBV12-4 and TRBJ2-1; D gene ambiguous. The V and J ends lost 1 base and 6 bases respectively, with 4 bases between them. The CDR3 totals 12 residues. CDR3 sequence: CASSLGLNEQFF. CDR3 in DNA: TGTGCCAGCAGTTTAGGCCTCAATGAGCAGTTCTTC.

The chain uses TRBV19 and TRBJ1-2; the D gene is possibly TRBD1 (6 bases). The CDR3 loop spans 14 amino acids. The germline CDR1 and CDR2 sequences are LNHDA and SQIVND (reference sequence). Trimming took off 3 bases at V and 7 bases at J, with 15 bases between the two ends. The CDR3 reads CASSIRFRGGGYTF. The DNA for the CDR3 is TGTGCCAGTAGTATCAGGTTCAGGGGTGGTGGCTACACCTTC.

This chain's CDR3 is CASSTQGSRTTRYTGELFF. The CDR3 DNA reads TGCGCCAGCAGCACACAGGGGTCGCGGACAACCCGTTACACCGGGGAGCTGTTTTTT. The gene calls are TRBV5-1 and TRBJ2-2, with 7 bases lining up with TRBD1. Losses at the gene ends were 4 bases for V and 3 bases for J; bases not matched to a gene: 18. CDR3 length: 19 residues. The germline V gene encodes CDR1 SGHRS and CDR2 YFSETQ.

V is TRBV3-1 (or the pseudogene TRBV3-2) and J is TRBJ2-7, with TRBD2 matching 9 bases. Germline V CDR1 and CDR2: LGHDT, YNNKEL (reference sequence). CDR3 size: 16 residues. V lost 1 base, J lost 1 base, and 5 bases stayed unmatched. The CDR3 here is CASSQAVTSGSYEQYF. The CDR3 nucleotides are TGTGCCAGCAGCCAAGCCGTGACTAGCGGTTCCTACGAGCAGTACTTC.

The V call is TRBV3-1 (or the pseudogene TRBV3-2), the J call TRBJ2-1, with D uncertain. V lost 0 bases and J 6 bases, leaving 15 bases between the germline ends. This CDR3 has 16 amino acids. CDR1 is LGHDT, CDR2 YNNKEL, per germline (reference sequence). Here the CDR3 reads CASSQDLSQSSNEQFF. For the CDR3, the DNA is TGTGCCAGCAGCCAAGATCTTTCCCAATCATCCAATGAGCAGTTCTTC.

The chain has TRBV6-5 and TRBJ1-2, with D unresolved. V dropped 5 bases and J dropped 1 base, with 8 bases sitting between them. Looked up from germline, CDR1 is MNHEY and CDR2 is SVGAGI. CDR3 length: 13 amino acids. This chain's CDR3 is CASSPMDNYGYTF. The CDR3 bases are TGTGCCAGCAGTCCCATGGATAACTATGGCTACACCTTC.

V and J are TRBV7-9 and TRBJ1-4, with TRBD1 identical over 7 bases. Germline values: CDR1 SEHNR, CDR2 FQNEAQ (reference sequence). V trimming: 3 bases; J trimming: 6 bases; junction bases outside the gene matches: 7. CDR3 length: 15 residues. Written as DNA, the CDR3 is TGTGCCAGCAGCTTTCCGCCCCAGGGGGATGAAAAACTGTTTTTT. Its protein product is CASSFPPQGDEKLFF.

CDR3 in amino acids: CASSWGGAYGYTF. The CDR3, as DNA: TGTGCCAGCAGCTGGGGGGGGGCCTATGGCTACACCTTC. The V and J genes are TRBV12-3 or TRBV12-4 and TRBJ1-2; TRBD1 might be the D (6 bases). V shed 6 bases and J shed 4 bases, with 12 bases lying between them. The length of the CDR3 is 13 residues.

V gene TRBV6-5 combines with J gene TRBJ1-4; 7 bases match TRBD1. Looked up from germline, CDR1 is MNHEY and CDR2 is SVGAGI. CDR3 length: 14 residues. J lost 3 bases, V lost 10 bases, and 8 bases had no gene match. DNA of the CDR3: TGTGCCACATTACGTACAGGGGCTAATGAAAAACTGTTTTTT. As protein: CATLRTGANEKLFF.

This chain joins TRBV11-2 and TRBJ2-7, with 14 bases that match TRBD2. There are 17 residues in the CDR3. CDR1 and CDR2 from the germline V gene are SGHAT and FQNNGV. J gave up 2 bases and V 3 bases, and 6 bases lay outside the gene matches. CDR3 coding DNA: TGTGCCAGCAGCTTTAAAACGACTAGCGGGGGGGCCTACGAGCAGTACTTC. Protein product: CASSFKTTSGGAYEQYF. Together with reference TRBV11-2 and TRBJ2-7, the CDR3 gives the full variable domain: EAGVAQSPRYKIIEKRQSVAFWCNPISGHATLYWYQQILGQGPKLLIQFQNNGVVDDSQLPKDRFSAERLKGVDSTLKIQPAKLEDSAVYLCASSFKTTSGGAYEQYFGPGTRLTVT.